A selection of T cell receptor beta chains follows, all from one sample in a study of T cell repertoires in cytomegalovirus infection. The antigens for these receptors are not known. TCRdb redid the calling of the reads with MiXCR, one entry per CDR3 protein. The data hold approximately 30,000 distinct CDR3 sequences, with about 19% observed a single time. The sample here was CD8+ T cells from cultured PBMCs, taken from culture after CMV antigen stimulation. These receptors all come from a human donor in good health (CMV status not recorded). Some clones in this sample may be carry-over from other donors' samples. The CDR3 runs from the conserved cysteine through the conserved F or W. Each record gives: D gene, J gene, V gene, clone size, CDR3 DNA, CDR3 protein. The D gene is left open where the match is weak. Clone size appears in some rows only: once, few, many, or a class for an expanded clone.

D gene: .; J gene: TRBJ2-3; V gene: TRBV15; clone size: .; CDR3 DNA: TGTGCCACCCGCAGGGGGGGGAGCACAGATACGCAGTATTTT; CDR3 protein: CATRRGGSTDTQYF
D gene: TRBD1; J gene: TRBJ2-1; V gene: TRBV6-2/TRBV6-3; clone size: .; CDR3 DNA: TGTGACAGCAGTCGCGGGACAGGGGGCCATGAGCAGTTCTTC; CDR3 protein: CDSSRGTGGHEQFF
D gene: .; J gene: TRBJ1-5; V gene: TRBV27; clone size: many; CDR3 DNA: TGTGCCAGCAGTTTCTCACGGAATCAGCCCCAGCATTTT; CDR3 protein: CASSFSRNQPQHF
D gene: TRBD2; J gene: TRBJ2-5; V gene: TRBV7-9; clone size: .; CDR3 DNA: TGTGCCAGCAGCCCTGAAAGCGGGAGCAGGCAGACCCAGTACTTC; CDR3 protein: CASSPESGSRQTQYF
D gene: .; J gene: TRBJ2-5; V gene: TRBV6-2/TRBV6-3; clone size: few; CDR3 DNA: TGTGCCAGCAGTTACTCAAGGCGGGTAGAAGAGACCCAGTACTTC; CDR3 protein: CASSYSRRVEETQYF
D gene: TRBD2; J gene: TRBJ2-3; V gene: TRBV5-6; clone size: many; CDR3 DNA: TGTGCCAGCAGCTCCACCCTAGCGGGGGGGAACACAGATACGCAGTATTTT; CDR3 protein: CASSSTLAGGNTDTQYF
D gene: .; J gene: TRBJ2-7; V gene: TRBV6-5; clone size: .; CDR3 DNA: TGTGCCAGCAGTTACCGGCGGGAAGGGTACGAGCAGTACTTC; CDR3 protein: CASSYRREGYEQYF
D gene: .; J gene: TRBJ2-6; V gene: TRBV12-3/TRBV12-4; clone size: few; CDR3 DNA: TGTGCCAGCAGAACCAGGAGCTCTGGGGCCAACGTCCTGACTTTC; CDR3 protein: CASRTRSSGANVLTF
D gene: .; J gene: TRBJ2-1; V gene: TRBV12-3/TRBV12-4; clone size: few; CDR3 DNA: TGTGCCAGCAGTTTAGGGACATATTACAATGAGCAGTTCTTC; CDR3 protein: CASSLGTYYNEQFF
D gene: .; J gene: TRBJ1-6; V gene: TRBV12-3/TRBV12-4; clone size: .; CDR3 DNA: TGTGCCAGCAGTTTCCTGAATTCACCCCTCCACTTT; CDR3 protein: CASSFLNSPLHF
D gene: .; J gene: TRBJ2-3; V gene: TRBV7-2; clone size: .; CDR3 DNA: TGTGCCAGCAGCTTAGTGAGGGAGAGGGATACGCAGTATTTT; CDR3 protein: CASSLVRERDTQYF
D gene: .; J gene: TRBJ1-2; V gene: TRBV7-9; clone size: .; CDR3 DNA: TGTGCCAGCAGCTTAGGAACGGGGATGGGCTATGGCTACACCTTC; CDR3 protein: CASSLGTGMGYGYTF
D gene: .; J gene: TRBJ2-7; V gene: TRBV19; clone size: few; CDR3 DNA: TGTGCCAGTAGTGTAGACAGGGAGGATACCCACGAGCAGTACTTC; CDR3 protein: CASSVDREDTHEQYF
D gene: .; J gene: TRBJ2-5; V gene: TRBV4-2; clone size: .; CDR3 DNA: TGTGCCAGCAGCCAAGAAGAGACCCAGTACTTC; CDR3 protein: CASSQEETQYF
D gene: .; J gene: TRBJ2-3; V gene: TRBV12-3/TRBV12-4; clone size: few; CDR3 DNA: TGTGCCAGCAGCCTATCCCTAGATACGCAGTATTTT; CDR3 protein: CASSLSLDTQYF
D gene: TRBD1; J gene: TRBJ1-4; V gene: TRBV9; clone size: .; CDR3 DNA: TGTGCCAGCAGCGTAGGGGGGACAGCTAATGAAAAACTGTTTTTT; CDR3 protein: CASSVGGTANEKLFF
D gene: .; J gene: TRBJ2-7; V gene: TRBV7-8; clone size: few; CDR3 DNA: TGTGCCAGCAGCTACAGGGAGGGATACGAGCAGTACTTC; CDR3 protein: CASSYREGYEQYF
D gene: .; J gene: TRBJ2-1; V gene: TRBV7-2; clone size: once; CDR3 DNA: TGTGCCAGCATCCCCTGGGGGCGGGAAGAGGATGAGCAGTTCTTC; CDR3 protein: CASIPWGREEDEQFF